The rows below give T cell receptor beta chains drawn from one sample of a study of response to subunit inactivated influenza vaccine. Via MiXCR, TCRdb re-called the RT-PCR reads, giving one row per CDR3 protein. The sample lists 450,000 to 600,000 distinct CDR3 sequences, approximately 7.3% seen once, with less than 15% in the top ten. Source: PBMCs from blood, taken about 23 months after vaccination. These receptors were obtained from a man in his fifties or sixties who received an inactivated influenza vaccine. CDR3s include the opening cysteine and the closing phenylalanine or tryptophan. D genes are given only for firm matches. Size values are once, few and many counts, or a class for expanded clones, and some rows have none.

J gene: TRBJ2-7
V gene: TRBV10-3
clone size: NA
D gene: NA
CDR3 DNA: TGTGCCATCAGTGTTCTCCGTTATGCCGAGCAGTACTTC
CDR3 protein: CAISVLRYAEQYF

J gene: TRBJ1-1
V gene: TRBV3-1
clone size: NA
D gene: NA
CDR3 DNA: TGTGCCAGCAGCCACAGGGACATGAACACTGAAGCTTTCTTT
CDR3 protein: CASSHRDMNTEAFF

J gene: TRBJ2-3
V gene: TRBV7-9
clone size: once
D gene: TRBD2
CDR3 DNA: TGTGCCAGCAGTCCAGCCGGGGGGTCGAACACAGATACGCAGTATTTT
CDR3 protein: CASSPAGGSNTDTQYF

J gene: TRBJ2-1
V gene: TRBV7-2
clone size: few
D gene: TRBD2
CDR3 DNA: TGTGCCAGCAGCCGGACTAGTGGGACCCAAAATGAGCAGTTCTTC
CDR3 protein: CASSRTSGTQNEQFF

J gene: TRBJ1-3
V gene: TRBV12-3/TRBV12-4
clone size: many
D gene: NA
CDR3 DNA: TGTGCCAGCAGTTTAGTCGGGGGCTCTGGAAACACCATATATTTT
CDR3 protein: CASSLVGGSGNTIYF

J gene: TRBJ2-3
V gene: TRBV20-1
clone size: few
D gene: NA
CDR3 DNA: TGCAGTGCTAGAGGTTGGGCAGCTGATACGCAGTATTTT
CDR3 protein: CSARGWAADTQYF

J gene: TRBJ2-7
V gene: TRBV28
clone size: NA
D gene: TRBD1
CDR3 DNA: TGTTCCAGCAGCCCGCGCGGACAGGGGGCGTCCCACGAGCAGTACTTC
CDR3 protein: CSSSPRGQGASHEQYF

J gene: TRBJ2-1
V gene: TRBV20-1
clone size: NA
D gene: TRBD1
CDR3 DNA: TGCAGTGCCCGACAGGGGGCGAAAAACAATGAGCAGTTCTTC
CDR3 protein: CSARQGAKNNEQFF

J gene: TRBJ1-1
V gene: TRBV29-1
clone size: NA
D gene: NA
CDR3 DNA: TGCAGCGTAAACGGACTTTCGAACACTGAAGCTTTCTTT
CDR3 protein: CSVNGLSNTEAFF

J gene: TRBJ2-5
V gene: TRBV4-3
clone size: many
D gene: NA
CDR3 DNA: TGCGCCAGCAGTCGTGGACTATACAATCAAGAGACCCAGTACTTC
CDR3 protein: CASSRGLYNQETQYF

J gene: TRBJ2-5
V gene: TRBV12-3/TRBV12-4
clone size: few
D gene: TRBD2
CDR3 DNA: TGTGCCAGCGGATTCTCCCGCGGGAGGGAGACCCAGTACTTC
CDR3 protein: CASGFSRGRETQYF

J gene: TRBJ2-1
V gene: TRBV14
clone size: NA
D gene: NA
CDR3 DNA: TGTGCCAGCAGCCAAGATCTGGGAAGTGAGCAGTTCTTC
CDR3 protein: CASSQDLGSEQFF

J gene: TRBJ1-5
V gene: TRBV12-3/TRBV12-4
clone size: many
D gene: NA
CDR3 DNA: TGTGCCAGCAGGAGGGGGGGCTCGAGCAATCAGCCCCAGCATTTT
CDR3 protein: CASRRGGSSNQPQHF

J gene: TRBJ2-7
V gene: TRBV4-2
clone size: many
D gene: TRBD1
CDR3 DNA: TGTGCCAGCAGCCATCCTCCCGGGCCCCAGGGGGCCTCCTACGAGCAGTACTTC
CDR3 protein: CASSHPPGPQGASYEQYF

J gene: TRBJ2-1
V gene: TRBV2
clone size: NA
D gene: TRBD2
CDR3 DNA: TGTGCCAGCAGTGGTAGAGCTAGCGGGGCCTACAATGAGCAGTTCTTC
CDR3 protein: CASSGRASGAYNEQFF

J gene: TRBJ1-5
V gene: TRBV7-2
clone size: few
D gene: TRBD1
CDR3 DNA: TGTGCCAGCACCCTAGGGGTAGGGGGCCTTCAGCCCCAGCATTTT
CDR3 protein: CASTLGVGGLQPQHF

J gene: TRBJ2-7
V gene: TRBV7-9
clone size: many
D gene: NA
CDR3 DNA: TGTGCCAGCAGGGGACGGGGGGCACACGAGCAGTACTTC
CDR3 protein: CASRGRGAHEQYF

J gene: TRBJ2-1
V gene: TRBV29-1
clone size: NA
D gene: TRBD2
CDR3 DNA: TGCAGCGTTGTCAGGACTAGCAGCAACAATGAGCAGTTCTTC
CDR3 protein: CSVVRTSSNNEQFF

J gene: TRBJ2-7
V gene: TRBV7-6
clone size: NA
D gene: NA
CDR3 DNA: TGTGCCAGCAGCTTAGAGGCAGTCCGCTCCTACGAGCAGTACTTC
CDR3 protein: CASSLEAVRSYEQYF

J gene: TRBJ2-5
V gene: TRBV20-1
clone size: NA
D gene: NA
CDR3 DNA: TGCAGTGCTCGAGGGACGGCCCAAGAGACCCAGTACTTC
CDR3 protein: CSARGTAQETQYF

J gene: TRBJ2-2
V gene: TRBV6-1
clone size: NA
D gene: NA
CDR3 DNA: TGTGCCAGCAGTGAAATCTCGGGGGGCTATACCGGGGAGCTGTTTTTT
CDR3 protein: CASSEISGGYTGELFF

J gene: TRBJ2-7
V gene: TRBV4-1
clone size: few
D gene: TRBD1
CDR3 DNA: TGCGCCAGCAGCCTCGGACAGGGTAAATACGAGCAGTACTTC
CDR3 protein: CASSLGQGKYEQYF

J gene: TRBJ2-3
V gene: TRBV5-1
clone size: few
D gene: NA
CDR3 DNA: TGCGCCAGCAGCTTGGCCATTGGGGGAAGGGGCACAGATACGCAGTATTTT
CDR3 protein: CASSLAIGGRGTDTQYF

J gene: TRBJ1-4
V gene: TRBV7-9
clone size: NA
D gene: NA
CDR3 DNA: TGTGCCAGCAGCATGACCTCCGGGACCCAGAATGAAAAACTGTTTTTT
CDR3 protein: CASSMTSGTQNEKLFF

J gene: TRBJ2-3
V gene: TRBV15
clone size: many
D gene: TRBD1
CDR3 DNA: TGTGCCACCAGTGCGCGGACAGGGGCAGATACGCAGTATTTT
CDR3 protein: CATSARTGADTQYF

J gene: TRBJ2-1
V gene: TRBV19
clone size: NA
D gene: TRBD2
CDR3 DNA: TGTGCCAGTAGAGACATACTAGCGGGGAATGAGCAGTTCTTC
CDR3 protein: CASRDILAGNEQFF

J gene: TRBJ2-5
V gene: TRBV7-2
clone size: many
D gene: NA
CDR3 DNA: TGTGCCAGCAGCTTAAGCAACCAAGAGACCCAGTACTTC
CDR3 protein: CASSLSNQETQYF

J gene: TRBJ2-4
V gene: TRBV29-1
clone size: many
D gene: NA
CDR3 DNA: TGCAGCGTTCCGGATCGCGTGGACAAAAACATTCAGTACTTC
CDR3 protein: CSVPDRVDKNIQYF

J gene: TRBJ2-2
V gene: TRBV5-6
clone size: many
D gene: NA
CDR3 DNA: TGTGCCAGCATCCTTGGGGGGTACACCGGGGAGCTGTTTTTT
CDR3 protein: CASILGGYTGELFF

J gene: TRBJ2-3
V gene: TRBV6-5
clone size: NA
D gene: NA
CDR3 DNA: TGTGCCAGCAGTTTTCCGGGGGTCGCAGATACGCAGTATTTT
CDR3 protein: CASSFPGVADTQYF

J gene: TRBJ2-5
V gene: TRBV12-3/TRBV12-4
clone size: many
D gene: TRBD2
CDR3 DNA: TGTGCCAGCAGTTTATCTTGGCGGGGGGCAAACCAAGAGACCCAGTACTTC
CDR3 protein: CASSLSWRGANQETQYF

J gene: TRBJ1-6
V gene: TRBV20-1
clone size: NA
D gene: NA
CDR3 DNA: TGCAGTGCTAGAGACCCAATGGAGAGGACACCCCTCCACTTT
CDR3 protein: CSARDPMERTPLHF

J gene: TRBJ1-4
V gene: TRBV21-1
clone size: few
D gene: NA
CDR3 DNA: TGTGCCAGCAGCAAATCGGGCAGGGTGGAAACGCCCTTCTTT
CDR3 protein: CASSKSGRVETPFF

J gene: TRBJ2-1
V gene: TRBV7-2
clone size: few
D gene: TRBD2
CDR3 DNA: TGTGCCAGCAGCCAAATGGGACTAGCGGACAATGAGCAGTTCTTC
CDR3 protein: CASSQMGLADNEQFF

J gene: TRBJ2-2
V gene: TRBV30
clone size: NA
D gene: TRBD2
CDR3 DNA: TGTGCCTTGGAGCTAGCGGGAGCCACCGGGGAGCTGTTTTTT
CDR3 protein: CALELAGATGELFF

J gene: TRBJ2-7
V gene: TRBV12-3/TRBV12-4
clone size: many
D gene: NA
CDR3 DNA: TGTGCCAGCAGTTCAGGGACACAAACCTACGAGCAGTACTTC
CDR3 protein: CASSSGTQTYEQYF

J gene: TRBJ2-4
V gene: TRBV11-2
clone size: NA
D gene: TRBD1
CDR3 DNA: TGTGCCAGCAGCCTCGGACAGGGTTTAGGGAACATTCAGTACTTC
CDR3 protein: CASSLGQGLGNIQYF

J gene: TRBJ1-1
V gene: TRBV5-1
clone size: few
D gene: TRBD1
CDR3 DNA: TGCGCCAGCAGCTCGGGACAGACGCTGAACACTGAAGCTTTCTTT
CDR3 protein: CASSSGQTLNTEAFF

J gene: TRBJ2-6
V gene: TRBV4-3
clone size: few
D gene: NA
CDR3 DNA: TGCGCCAGCAGCCAAGATAACTTAGGGGCCAACGTCCTGACTTTC
CDR3 protein: CASSQDNLGANVLTF

J gene: TRBJ1-6
V gene: TRBV19
clone size: few
D gene: NA
CDR3 DNA: TGTGCCAGTAGTATTTCGGGGTTTTATAATTCACCCCTCCACTTT
CDR3 protein: CASSISGFYNSPLHF

J gene: TRBJ2-7
V gene: TRBV27
clone size: many
D gene: NA
CDR3 DNA: TGTGCCAGCAGCCCAGCCCTAGAAAACTACGAGCAGTACTTC
CDR3 protein: CASSPALENYEQYF

J gene: TRBJ2-7
V gene: TRBV18
clone size: NA
D gene: TRBD2
CDR3 DNA: TGTGCCAGCTCACGGGCTAGCGGGGGCCTAGACGAGCAGTACTTC
CDR3 protein: CASSRASGGLDEQYF

J gene: TRBJ1-1
V gene: TRBV25-1
clone size: many
D gene: TRBD1
CDR3 DNA: TGTGCCAGCAGTGAGGCGAGGACAGGGGACACTGAAGCTTTCTTT
CDR3 protein: CASSEARTGDTEAFF

J gene: TRBJ2-1
V gene: TRBV6-2/TRBV6-3
clone size: many
D gene: NA
CDR3 DNA: TGTGCCAGCAGTTACTATAGCTCCTACAATGAGCAGTTCTTC
CDR3 protein: CASSYYSSYNEQFF

J gene: TRBJ2-7
V gene: TRBV29-1
clone size: few
D gene: NA
CDR3 DNA: TGCAGCGGATCCAAAGGGTCATCGCTGTACTTC
CDR3 protein: CSGSKGSSLYF

J gene: TRBJ2-5
V gene: TRBV5-1
clone size: few
D gene: NA
CDR3 DNA: TGCGCCAGCAGCCCTGGGACAAACGAAGAGACCCAGTACTTC
CDR3 protein: CASSPGTNEETQYF

J gene: TRBJ2-1
V gene: TRBV12-3/TRBV12-4
clone size: many
D gene: NA
CDR3 DNA: TGTGCCAGCAACCCACGGTTCCGGTTCTTC
CDR3 protein: CASNPRFRFF

J gene: TRBJ2-5
V gene: TRBV15
clone size: many
D gene: NA
CDR3 DNA: TGTGCCACCAGAAACCAAGGGGGGACACAAGAGACCCAGTACTTC
CDR3 protein: CATRNQGGTQETQYF

J gene: TRBJ1-6
V gene: TRBV12-3/TRBV12-4
clone size: NA
D gene: TRBD1
CDR3 DNA: TGTGCTAGCAGAACGGGACAGGGGGCTAATTCACCCCTCCACTTT
CDR3 protein: CASRTGQGANSPLHF

J gene: TRBJ1-3
V gene: TRBV10-3
clone size: many
D gene: TRBD1
CDR3 DNA: TGTGCCGTCGGGGACAGCCAAATTATTTCTGGAAACACCATATATTTT
CDR3 protein: CAVGDSQIISGNTIYF

J gene: TRBJ2-3
V gene: TRBV7-9
clone size: many
D gene: NA
CDR3 DNA: TGTGCCAGCAGCCCCTCGCGACGGACAAGCACAGATACGCAGTATTTT
CDR3 protein: CASSPSRRTSTDTQYF

J gene: TRBJ2-1
V gene: TRBV19
clone size: few
D gene: NA
CDR3 DNA: TGTGCCAGTAGTATAGGAGGAACTTGGTCCTACAATGAGCAGTTCTTC
CDR3 protein: CASSIGGTWSYNEQFF

J gene: TRBJ1-1
V gene: TRBV7-9
clone size: NA
D gene: NA
CDR3 DNA: TGTGCCAGCAGCAGGGAAGGGGTTATGATGAACACTGAAGCTTTCTTT
CDR3 protein: CASSREGVMMNTEAFF

J gene: TRBJ1-6
V gene: TRBV27
clone size: NA
D gene: NA
CDR3 DNA: TGTGCCAGCGGGGTACAGAGCTCCTATAATTCACCCCTCCACTTT
CDR3 protein: CASGVQSSYNSPLHF

J gene: TRBJ1-3
V gene: TRBV4-3
clone size: NA
D gene: NA
CDR3 DNA: TGCGCCAGCAGCCAAGATCGGGGGTTCGGAAACACCATATATTTT
CDR3 protein: CASSQDRGFGNTIYF

J gene: TRBJ2-3
V gene: TRBV6-5
clone size: few
D gene: TRBD2
CDR3 DNA: TGTGCCAGCAGTTTCCGGACTAGCGTTATTACAGATACGCAGTATTTT
CDR3 protein: CASSFRTSVITDTQYF

J gene: TRBJ1-5
V gene: TRBV12-3/TRBV12-4
clone size: many
D gene: TRBD1
CDR3 DNA: TGTGCCAGCAGTGCTCTAGGACAGGAGAGCAATCAGCCCCAGCATTTT
CDR3 protein: CASSALGQESNQPQHF